The clone carrying this T cell receptor (beta chain) came up once. Its antigen remains unknown. Treatment described: over 15 received Ad26.COV2.S at low or high dose, single or two shots; roughly five received placebo; per-sample allocation not given. Samples analyzed were those drawn on day 63 after the first vaccine or placebo injection. The donor was a Boston adult aged 18-55 years. Per germline, CDR1 SGHRS and CDR2 YFSETQ. Trimming pared 4 bases from V and 4 bases from J, leaving 14 bases between. This CDR3 has 14 residues. This table comes from immunoSEQ multiplex PCR, and its TCRdb copy is limited to in-frame clones, with some not included. Of about 480,000 clones detected, roughly 89% appear once; the ten largest clones hold over 10%. This sample was included in a study of Ad26.COV2.S vaccination and SARS-CoV-2 variants. Study details: Donor joined the COV1001 Ad26.COV2.S trial arm. In the study, Ad26.COV2.S was injected intramuscularly once, or twice 56 days apart. Regarding the study as a whole: The analyses of TCR breadth and depth may have understated the size of total T cell responses.

The sequencing used peripheral blood, collected in a trial of Ad26.COV2.S vaccine versus placebo. This receptor was identified in a person between 18 and 59 years old who received the Ad26.COV2.S COVID-19 vaccine or a placebo. V gene TRBV5-1 combines with J gene TRBJ1-1; no clear D gene. The DNA of the CDR3 is TGCGCCAGCAGCCAACTGGGTCGGGGCACTGAAGCTTTCTTT. Protein sequence: CASSQLGRGTEAFF.